This passage covers 17 T cell receptor beta chains from one sample sequenced in a study of long-term antiretroviral therapy in people with HIV. Researchers report immunoSEQ v3.0 was run at survey level. Using immunoSEQ multiplex PCR, the repertoire was profiled, and TCRdb retains in-frame clones only, with some absent. This table holds tens of thousands of clones, roughly 82% found once. The sample in question was unsorted PBMCs, obtained 1.1 years before starting antiretroviral therapy. All receptors come from a woman under 40 with HIV.

The V and J genes are TRBV5-1 and TRBJ1-3; 8 bases agree with TRBD1. Germline CDR1 is SGHRS and CDR2 is YFSETQ. V trimming: 7 bases; J trimming: 0 bases; junction bases outside the gene matches: 12. This CDR3 has 17 amino acids. The CDR3 DNA reads TGCGCCAGCCGTCCCGGGACAGGATCCAGCTCTGGAAACACCATATATTTT. Protein: CASRPGTGSSSGNTIYF.

The chain has TRBV13 and TRBJ2-7, with 8 bases fitting TRBD1. V shed 2 bases, J shed 7 bases, and the junction held 10 bases outside the gene matches. The CDR3 length is 15 residues. Germline lookup yields CDR1 PRHDT and CDR2 FYEKMQ (reference sequence). The CDR3 is CASSLMQGAISEQYF. The CDR3 nucleotides read TGTGCCAGCAGCTTAATGCAGGGGGCTATTTCTGAGCAGTACTTC.

This chain links TRBV11-3 with TRBJ2-3; no definite D call. This CDR3 comprises 14 residues. Per the germline V gene, CDR1 is SGHNT and CDR2 is YENEEA. Trimming removed 1 base at V and 4 bases at J, with 9 bases between. The CDR3 nucleotides read TGTGCCAGCAGCTTAGGGATTTGGCCAGATACGCAGTATTTT. Protein sequence: CASSLGIWPDTQYF.

This chain connects TRBV5-1 to TRBJ2-2; a possible D gene is TRBD2 (6 bases). The germline gives CDR1 SGHRS, CDR2 YFSETQ. CDR3 size: 15 residues. V dropped 2 bases and J dropped 5 bases, with 13 bases sitting between them. This chain's CDR3 is CASSFSGTGTGELFF. In DNA form, the CDR3 reads TGCGCCAGCAGCTTTTCCGGGACTGGAACCGGGGAGCTGTTTTTT. Together with reference TRBV5-1 and TRBJ2-2, the CDR3 gives the full variable domain: KAGVTQTPRYLIKTRGQQVTLSCSPISGHRSVSWYQQTPGQGLQFLFEYFSETQRNKGNFPGRFSGRQFSNSRSEMNVSTLELGDSALYLCASSFSGTGTGELFFGEGSRLTVL.

The chain is built from TRBV9 and TRBJ1-2; D uncertain. In germline, CDR1 is SGDLS, CDR2 YYNGEE. V lost 5 bases and J lost 9, with 11 bases in between. This CDR3 comprises 11 residues. The CDR3 nucleotides are TGTGCCAGCAGTGAAACCCCCCGCTACACCTTC. It is translated as CASSETPRYTF.

This chain uses TRBV18 with TRBJ2-1; 11 nucleotides agree with TRBD1. The V segment lost 4 bases and the J segment 7 bases; nucleotides outside the gene matches: 6. CDR3 length equals 15 residues. The germline V gene encodes CDR1 KGHSH and CDR2 LQKENI. CDR3 sequence: CASSRSRDRGNEQFF. CDR3 in DNA: TGTGCCAGCTCACGATCCCGGGACAGGGGGAATGAGCAGTTCTTC.

The rearrangement joins TRBV4-1 to TRBJ1-1; no firm D call. Looked up from germline, CDR1 is MGHRA and CDR2 is YSYEKL. V gave up 2 bases and J gave up 0 bases, with 7 bases separating them. The CDR3 consists of 14 residues. CDR3 in amino acids: CASSQQEVNTEAFF. CDR3 coding DNA: TGCGCCAGCAGCCAACAAGAAGTGAACACTGAAGCTTTCTTT.

This chain links TRBV7-2 with TRBJ2-7; 7 bases fit TRBD1. The V gene end was trimmed by 5 bases and the J gene end by 1 base; junction bases not matched to a gene: 11. CDR1 and CDR2 from the germline V gene are SGHTA and FQGNSA. CDR3 length equals 16 residues. CDR3 DNA sequence: TGTGCCAGCAGCCGCTCCACGGCAGGGGGTTCCTACGAGCAGTACTTC. Encoded protein: CASSRSTAGGSYEQYF.

This rearrangement joins TRBV5-1 to TRBJ2-2; D is uncertain. The CDR3 consists of 16 residues. The V end was cut by 3 bases, the J end by 1 base, with 13 bases between. Germline V gene data show CDR1 as SGHRS and CDR2 as YFSETQ. CDR3 region: CASSYRRPGNTGELFF. CDR3 nucleotides: TGCGCCAGCAGCTACCGACGGCCAGGGAACACCGGGGAGCTGTTTTTT.

The rearrangement uses TRBV4-1 and TRBJ1-5, with 9 bases fitting TRBD1. With V trimmed by 3 bases and J by 3 bases, 3 bases remained unmatched. This CDR3 contains 15 residues. The germline CDR1 and CDR2 sequences are MGHRA and YSYEKL. The CDR3 bases are TGCGCCAGCAGCCAGGGGGACAGGGACAATCAGCCCCAGCATTTT. This gives the protein CASSQGDRDNQPQHF.

CDR3 protein: CASSLFGTDYGYTF. Here the CDR3 DNA reads TGTGCCAGCAGTTTATTCGGGACGGACTATGGCTACACCTTC. The chain carries TRBV6-6 and TRBJ1-2; D might be TRBD1 (5 bases). V lost 4 bases to trimming and J lost 3 bases, with 12 bases between them. The CDR3 is 14 residues long. The germline gives CDR1 MNHNY, CDR2 SVGAGI (reference sequence).

V usage is TRBV11-2 and J usage is TRBJ2-5, with D uncertain. The V gene's germline CDR1 is SGHAT and CDR2 FQNNGV. CDR3 length equals 11 residues. V was trimmed by 1 base and J by 4 bases, leaving 1 base between them. DNA of the CDR3: TGTGCCAGCAGCTTAGGAGAGACCCAGTACTTC. Residues: CASSLGETQYF.

In its sample, this clone was seen once. The V call is TRBV6-5, the J call TRBJ2-7; D may match TRBD1 or TRBD2 (5 bases each). Trimming removed 2 bases from V and 0 bases from J, with 11 bases in between. This CDR3 has 15 amino acids. The germline CDR1 and CDR2 sequences are MNHEY and SVGAGI. The DNA for the CDR3 is TGTGCCAGCAGTTACGCAGGGACCCTCTCCTACGAGCAGTACTTC. It specifies CASSYAGTLSYEQYF.

The chain couples TRBV2 to TRBJ2-3, with a weak D call TRBD2 (6 bases). Trimming stripped 4 bases from V and 7 bases from J, with 18 bases between. CDR1 is SNHLY and CDR2 is FYNNEI in the germline V gene. The CDR3 loop spans 15 amino acids. The CDR3 nucleotides are TGTGCCAGCAGTGCGGAGACTAGTAGAGGCTATACGCAGTATTTT. This codes for CASSAETSRGYTQYF.

J is TRBJ1-1 and V is TRBV5-1; D is unresolved. From germline, CDR1 is SGHRS and CDR2 YFSETQ. There are 12 residues in the CDR3. Trimming shortened V by 5 bases and J by 0 bases, and 5 bases separated the two germline ends. Here the CDR3 reads CASRPLNTEAFF. The CDR3, as DNA: TGCGCCAGCAGGCCTTTGAACACTGAAGCTTTCTTT.

The chain recombines TRBV5-1 with TRBJ2-7; 9 bases are shared with TRBD1. This CDR3 is 15 amino acids long. The ends lost 4 bases at V and 3 bases at J; junction bases unmatched: 8. Germline V gene data show CDR1 as SGHRS and CDR2 as YFSETQ. The CDR3 region has the DNA TGCGCCAGCAGCAGTAGCCGGGGACAGGGCTACGAGCAGTACTTC. It is translated as CASSSSRGQGYEQYF.

This chain links TRBV5-5 with TRBJ2-6; 9 positions match TRBD1. V trimming: 7 bases; J trimming: 4 bases; junction bases outside the gene matches: 9. This CDR3 comprises 16 residues. Germline CDR1 SGHKS, CDR2 YYEKEE (reference sequence). In DNA form, the CDR3 reads TGTGCCAGCTCGGAACAGGGGGCGGCAGGGGCCAACGTCCTGACTTTC. This gives the protein CASSEQGAAGANVLTF.